This T cell receptor beta chain was obtained from a study of T cells in Graves' hyperthyroidism and ophthalmopathy. Points on this clonotype: Its antigen is still unknown.

General observations from the study: Ophthalmopathy and stable hyperthyroidism were told apart by a 13 V-J model. With a median lead of approximately six months before onset, the model predicted ophthalmopathy.

Amplification of TCR beta CDR3 regions used RNA as the template. The primer set for the first-round RT-PCR of the TCR CDR3 was HTBI. TCRdb redid the calling of the multiplex PCR reads with MiXCR, one entry per CDR3 protein. The profile shows approximately 430,000 distinct CDR3 sequences, more than 15% of them singletons. The CDR3 has 14 residues. Trimming removed 10 bases from V and 2 bases from J; junction bases left unmatched: 11. CDR1 is SEHNR, CDR2 FQNEAQ, per germline (reference sequence). Stability of Graves' hyperthyroidism was defined as absent ophthalmopathy progression within 18 months. Extraction of PBMCs used roughly 10 ml of fresh peripheral blood.

The genes are TRBV7-9 and TRBJ2-7; TRBD2 aligns across 7 bases. The TCR was taken from a young woman with Graves' hyperthyroidism. Sequencing was performed on blood. As DNA, the CDR3 is TGTGCCACCGGGGGGTGGGCCCATACCTACGAGCAGTACTTC. Its translation: CATGGWAHTYEQYF.